Listed below are T cell receptor beta chains from one sample, sequenced in a study of blood T cell repertoires in COVID-19. Measured with immunoSEQ multiplex PCR; TCRdb has only the in-frame clones, and not every one. This sample carries about 320,000 clones, 70% to 90% of them seen once, and the ten largest clones take just over 7%. Sequencing was performed on peripheral blood. Receptor source: a human donor in a cohort sampled during active COVID-19. Both conserved end residues are part of each CDR3. D genes are given only for firm matches. Clone size, where shown, is once, few, many, or a class for clones that have expanded.

TRBJ2-5,.,TRBV11-2,TRBD1,CASSLGQGTIQETQYF,TGTGCCAGCAGCTTAGGACAGGGTACTATTCAAGAGACCCAGTACTTC
TRBJ1-1,.,TRBV6-6,.,CASSYSGYTEAFF,TGTGCCAGCAGTTATTCCGGGTACACTGAAGCTTTCTTT
TRBJ1-1,once,TRBV18,TRBD1,CASSRGQGAGEAFF,TGTGCCAGCTCACGAGGACAGGGGGCGGGTGAAGCTTTCTTT
TRBJ1-1,.,TRBV5-1,TRBD1,CASRPPDRAHTEAFF,TGCGCCAGCAGACCCCCTGACAGGGCTCACACTGAAGCTTTCTTT
TRBJ1-1,.,TRBV6-5,.,CASSVIANTEAFF,TGTGCCAGCAGCGTGATAGCTAACACTGAAGCTTTCTTT
TRBJ2-1,many,TRBV11-2,.,CASSRQYNEQFF,TGTGCCAGCAGCCGACAGTACAATGAGCAGTTCTTC
TRBJ1-3,.,TRBV10-1,.,CASVGNSGNTIYF,TGCGCCAGCGTCGGGAACTCTGGAAACACCATATATTTT
TRBJ1-6,.,TRBV27,TRBD1,CASSWDREGSPLHF,TGTGCCAGCAGTTGGGACAGGGAAGGATCACCCCTCCACTTT
TRBJ1-5,.,TRBV7-2,TRBD1,CASSLGETGVNQPQHF,TGTGCCAGCAGCTTAGGGGAGACAGGGGTCAATCAGCCCCAGCATTTT
TRBJ1-1,.,TRBV6-5,.,CASSNWGAEAFF,TGTGCCAGCTCAAACTGGGGGGCTGAAGCTTTCTTT
TRBJ1-2,.,TRBV9,.,CASSVDEGVYGYTF,TGTGCCAGCAGCGTAGATGAGGGGGTCTATGGCTACACCTTC
TRBJ2-7,.,TRBV18,.,CASSIWAGTDYEQYF,TGTGCCAGCTCAATCTGGGCGGGGACAGATTACGAGCAGTACTTC
TRBJ2-3,.,TRBV12-5,.,CASGPLGTDTQYF,TGTGCTAGTGGCCCTCTTGGCACAGATACGCAGTATTTT
TRBJ2-7,once,TRBV30,TRBD1,CAGRGDSSYEQYF,TGTGCCGGGAGAGGGGACAGTAGCTACGAGCAGTACTTC
TRBJ2-2,.,TRBV7-2,.,CASRPGSNTGELFF,TGTGCCAGCAGGCCGGGGTCGAACACCGGGGAGCTGTTTTTT
TRBJ1-5,.,TRBV6-6,TRBD1,CASSPNRDRGSNQPQHF,TGTGCCAGCAGTCCGAACCGGGACAGGGGAAGCAATCAGCCCCAGCATTTT
TRBJ2-7,.,TRBV3-1/TRBV3-2,.,CASSQMTGPLGQYF,TGTGCCAGCAGCCAGATGACAGGCCCCTTGGGGCAGTACTTC
TRBJ2-6,.,TRBV5-8,TRBD1,CASSLGTGSGANVLTF,TGTGCCAGCAGCTTGGGGACAGGGTCTGGGGCCAACGTCCTGACTTTC
TRBJ1-1,.,TRBV30,.,CAWSVFNGGEAFF,TGTGCCTGGAGTGTATTTAACGGGGGGGAAGCTTTCTTT
TRBJ2-7,.,TRBV11-2,.,CASSRGLYEQYF,TGTGCCAGCAGCCGTGGACTCTACGAGCAGTACTTC
TRBJ2-3,.,TRBV7-3,TRBD2,CASSMGGIDTQYF,TGTGCCAGCAGCATGGGAGGGATAGATACGCAGTATTTT
TRBJ2-1,few,TRBV6-1,TRBD1,CASSEVRGTALFF,TGTGCCAGCAGTGAAGTTCGAGGGACAGCTCTGTTCTTC
TRBJ1-1,.,TRBV19,.,CASSARMGGTEAFF,TGTGCCAGTAGTGCTCGGATGGGGGGCACTGAAGCTTTCTTT
TRBJ2-3,.,TRBV5-1,TRBD1,CASSIGQGPDTQYF,TGCGCCAGCAGCATAGGACAGGGCCCAGATACGCAGTATTTT
TRBJ2-7,.,TRBV5-4,TRBD2,CASSGTSGGAGEQYF,TGTGCCAGCAGCGGAACTAGCGGGGGGGCGGGCGAGCAGTACTTC
TRBJ2-7,.,TRBV24-1,.,CATSLAGYEQYF,TGTGCCACCAGTCTTGCGGGGTACGAGCAGTACTTC
TRBJ2-3,.,TRBV5-1,.,CASTLGGGARDTQYF,TGCGCCAGCACTTTGGGGGGGGGCGCGAGGGATACGCAGTATTTT
TRBJ1-1,.,TRBV20-1,.,CSARLTEAFF,TGCAGTGCTAGGTTAACTGAAGCTTTCTTT